This T cell receptor beta chain was sequenced in a study of identical twins (dated by TCRdb to about 2016). Some background on the complete study: The study deep-sequenced TCR alpha and beta repertoires from monozygotic twins, unrelated adults of various ages and cord blood to test whether fetal clonotypes persist. Replicate twin experiments were performed at different times using different library preparation protocols to rule out contamination. The paper as a whole reports these results and caveats: Compared with coincidental sharing between unrelated individuals, out-of-frame TCR alpha sequences shared between twins had an excess of sequences with low generation probability. Abundant cord blood beta clonotypes had fewer insertions, young adult naive repertoires showed a similar but weaker trend, and memory repertoires showed no such trend. In beta out-of-frame sequences, excess twin sharing was weaker, because having fewer shared sequences lowered the signal-to-noise ratio. In monozygotic twins, recombination models systematically underestimated out-of-frame TCR alpha sharing, but the models matched the sharing seen between unrelated individuals. Because the same donors could not be followed over many years, the conclusions depended on cross-sectional statistical analysis. Zero-insertion analyses could be partly confounded by invariant T cells such as MAIT and iNKT, although diverse VJ usage argued against such confounding for most clonotypes.

Only healthy Caucasian donors were included. The twin cohort consisted of three pairs of female monozygotic twins, all aged about 18 to 29 years. Peripheral blood mononuclear cells were used as the source from which RNA for TCR libraries was isolated. Library method: 5' RACE. Reads for this sample came from an Illumina HiSeq 2000. A universal primer binding site was added through template switching, and the final cDNA carried a unique molecular identifier so that TCR cDNA molecules could be counted accurately. Specific primers in the conserved constant-segment region were used to synthesize first-strand cDNA for the TCR alpha and beta chains. Each cDNA library was double barcoded, with a SMART-Mk sample barcode plus Illumina barcodes, to control for contamination. Two successive PCR steps introduced TruSeq adapter sequences along with Illumina sample barcodes. The TCR alpha and beta cDNA libraries were sequenced on the Illumina HiSeq platform using custom primers. The paper's processing steps were these. MiGEC was used to process raw reads and extract unique molecular identifiers, and MiXCR was used to find CDR3 positions. For each individual, recombination models were inferred using an EM algorithm with the repgenHMM and IGoR tools. The analysis of shared clonotypes was done with the tcR package in R, with sharing normalized by the product of cloneset sizes. To study raw recombination without the effects of thymic and clonal selection, out-of-frame nonproductive sequences were analyzed. TCRdb ran its own pipeline on the public reads, namely fastp trimming at Q25 and MiXCR clone calling, and kept in-frame beta chains. For every CDR3 protein sequence, its rows merge into one entry that carries the most common genes and DNA. TCRdb, not the authors, supplied the V and J calls. The sample has some 590,000 distinct CDR3 sequences on record, over 8.5% of them singletons. In total, the top ten clones hold roughly 3% of the sample.

The CDR3 measures 16 amino acids from cysteine to phenylalanine. CDR3 DNA only is kept here, 48 bases in frame from base 1. The V end loses 2 bases and the J end loses 4 bases, and a stretch of 16 bases separates them. The germline V gene specifies MNHEY as CDR1 and SVGAGI as CDR2. A note on this clonotype: No antigen is known for it. No base quality values were provided; no much bigger clone lies one nucleotide off.

The same data also contributed to another study, on yellow fever vaccine responses in identical twins. The second paper states: The T cell response to vaccination in identical twins was reported by the authors to appear partly convergent and partly personalized. In identical twins, the study followed T cell clones that responded to the vaccine with precision.

The rearranged chain carries TRBV6-5 and TRBJ2-3; the D gene cannot be resolved reliably. The sample consisted of PBMCs. The source of this sequence is a young woman in good health. The encoded CDR3 is CASSYDNVASSDTQYF. The nucleotide sequence is given as TGTGCCAGCAGTTACGACAACGTGGCGAGTTCAGATACGCAGTATTTT.